The rows below give T cell receptor beta chains drawn from one sample of a study of blood T cell repertoires in COVID-19. Sequencing used immunoSEQ multiplex PCR; TCRdb keeps in-frame clones, though not all of them. The data show 100,000 or so clones, over 75% seen once. The sample taken for sequencing was peripheral blood. The receptors originated from a young man in a cohort sampled during active COVID-19. The CDR3 runs from the conserved cysteine through the conserved F or W. The order of the fields is J gene, D gene, clone size, V gene, CDR3 protein, CDR3 DNA. A D gene is named only where the DNA matches it firmly. Some rows mark clone size as missing; the rest say once, few, many or name a class of expanded clone.

>TRBJ1-5|TRBD1|.|TRBV12-3/TRBV12-4
CASRTGWNQPQHF
TGTGCCAGCAGGACAGGGTGGAATCAGCCCCAGCATTTT
>TRBJ1-2|.|once|TRBV19
CASRITGTNHGYTF
TGTGCCAGTAGGATTACCGGGACAAATCATGGCTACACCTTC
>TRBJ2-7|.|.|TRBV2
CASIRDGYEQYF
TGTGCCAGCATCAGGGATGGGTACGAGCAGTACTTC
>TRBJ1-6|TRBD1|.|TRBV6-5
CASSTTGGYSPLHF
TGTGCCAGCAGCACCACAGGGGGGTATTCACCCCTCCACTTT
>TRBJ1-3|.|.|TRBV7-2
CASSPLPRGFSGNTIYF
TGTGCCAGCAGCCCACTTCCTCGGGGTTTCTCTGGAAACACCATATATTTT
>TRBJ2-7|.|.|TRBV28
CASSPGSTDAYEQYF
TGTGCCAGCAGTCCCGGCTCGACAGATGCCTACGAGCAGTACTTC
>TRBJ2-2|.|.|TRBV5-1
CASSVGQRTGELFF
TGCGCCAGCAGCGTGGGACAACGCACCGGGGAGCTGTTTTTT
>TRBJ2-7|TRBD1|.|TRBV27
CASSRGQGPYEQYF
TGTGCCAGCAGTCGCGGACAGGGACCCTACGAGCAGTACTTC
>TRBJ1-6|.|once|TRBV9
CASSVDPHQNSPLHF
TGTGCCAGCAGCGTAGACCCCCACCAGAATTCACCCCTCCACTTT
>TRBJ2-1|.|.|TRBV19
CASSIAGWYAEQFF
TGTGCCAGTAGTATCGCGGGGTGGTATGCGGAGCAGTTCTTC
>TRBJ1-1|TRBD1|.|TRBV18
CASSHGTGGTLAFF
TGTGCCAGCTCACACGGGACAGGGGGTACGCTAGCTTTCTTT
>TRBJ2-5|.|.|TRBV3-1/TRBV3-2
CASSQPDRTAEETQYF
TGTGCCAGCAGCCAACCCGACCGGACAGCGGAAGAGACCCAGTACTTC
>TRBJ1-5|TRBD1|.|TRBV5-4
CASSFQGAQPQHF
TGTGCCAGCAGCTTCCAGGGGGCTCAGCCCCAGCATTTT
>TRBJ1-2|TRBD1|.|TRBV9
CASSGNRGRSYGYTF
TGTGCCAGCAGCGGAAACAGGGGGCGATCCTATGGCTACACCTTC
>TRBJ2-3|TRBD2|.|TRBV19
CASSMGGLALSTDTQYF
TGTGCCAGTAGTATGGGGGGACTAGCCCTTAGCACAGATACGCAGTATTTT
>TRBJ1-5|TRBD1|.|TRBV3-1/TRBV3-2
CASSQGDRGDQPQHF
TGTGCCAGCAGCCAAGGGGACAGGGGTGATCAGCCCCAGCATTTT
>TRBJ1-2|.|once|TRBV6-5
CASSLTSAYGYTF
TGTGCCAGCAGTTTAACTAGCGCCTATGGCTACACCTTC
>TRBJ2-7|TRBD2|.|TRBV7-2
CASSLDRGGGYEQYF
TGTGCCAGCAGCTTAGATCGGGGGGGTGGCTACGAGCAGTACTTC
>TRBJ1-3|TRBD1|.|TRBV6-5
CASLPGQRNTIYF
TGTGCCAGCCTACCGGGACAGCGAAACACCATATATTTT
>TRBJ2-1|.|.|TRBV12-3/TRBV12-4
CASSPTYNEQFF
TGTGCCAGCAGCCCTACCTACAATGAGCAGTTCTTC
>TRBJ1-6|.|.|TRBV9
CASSAEINSPLHF
TGTGCCAGCAGCGCGGAGATTAATTCACCCCTCCACTTT
>TRBJ2-3|.|.|TRBV6-2/TRBV6-3
CASSYSGGGPSSSTDTQYF
TGTGCCAGCAGTTACTCGGGAGGGGGGCCCTCTTCTAGCACAGATACGCAGTATTTT
>TRBJ1-5|.|few|TRBV7-9
CASSLDGFNQPQHF
TGTGCCAGCAGCTTAGATGGCTTCAATCAGCCCCAGCATTTT
>TRBJ2-2|.|once|TRBV12-3/TRBV12-4
CASSTQAGELFF
TGTGCCAGCAGCACACAGGCCGGGGAGCTGTTTTTT
>TRBJ2-7|.|.|TRBV11-2
CASSPGAGQGNNEQYF
TGTGCCAGCAGCCCCGGGGCGGGGCAGGGAAATAACGAGCAGTACTTC
>TRBJ2-7|.|.|TRBV6-2/TRBV6-3
CASSPRTSTYEQYF
TGTGCCAGCAGTCCCAGGACTTCTACCTACGAGCAGTACTTC
>TRBJ2-5|.|.|TRBV23-1
CASSQSNGAGVEETQYF
TGCGCCAGCAGTCAATCGAACGGGGCAGGGGTTGAAGAGACCCAGTACTTC
>TRBJ2-1|TRBD2|.|TRBV7-2
CASSLVSVAGLSAYNEQFF
TGTGCCAGCAGCTTAGTCAGTGTAGCGGGCCTTTCTGCGTACAATGAGCAGTTCTTC
>TRBJ2-7|.|.|TRBV11-3
CASSLEVSTPGRYEQYF
TGTGCCAGCAGCTTAGAGGTAAGTACACCAGGTCGATACGAGCAGTACTTC
>TRBJ1-2|.|.|TRBV29-1
CGYSQGPYGYTF
TGCGGTTACTCACAGGGCCCCTATGGCTACACCTTC
>TRBJ1-6|.|few|TRBV6-1
CASSERQASSYNSPLHF
TGTGCCAGCAGTGAACGGCAGGCGAGCTCCTATAATTCACCCCTCCACTTT
>TRBJ2-7|TRBD2|.|TRBV5-4
CASSLGGGVSYEQYF
TGTGCCAGCAGCTTGGGCGGGGGGGTTTCCTACGAGCAGTACTTC
>TRBJ2-1|.|.|TRBV20-1
CSARSIYEQFF
TGCAGTGCCAGGTCTATCTATGAGCAGTTCTTC
>TRBJ2-5|.|.|TRBV30
CAWSLAGRWQETQYF
TGTGCCTGGAGCTTGGCGGGGCGGTGGCAAGAGACCCAGTACTTC
>TRBJ1-4|TRBD1|.|TRBV28
CASSLGQGINEKLFF
TGTGCCAGCAGTTTAGGACAGGGGATTAATGAAAAACTGTTTTTT
>TRBJ2-5|TRBD1|.|TRBV3-1/TRBV3-2
CASSFGPGTEETQYF
TGTGCCAGCAGCTTTGGACCCGGGACAGAAGAGACCCAGTACTTC
>TRBJ2-3|TRBD2|once|TRBV7-2
CASSPRTSGAPTDTQYF
TGTGCCAGCAGCCCCAGGACTAGCGGTGCCCCCACAGATACGCAGTATTTT
>TRBJ1-5|.|.|TRBV19
CASRPWTENQPQHF
TGTGCCAGTAGGCCCTGGACAGAAAATCAGCCCCAGCATTTT
>TRBJ1-2|.|.|TRBV5-1
CASSLNQGTQYGYTF
TGCGCCAGCAGCTTGAATCAGGGGACGCAATATGGCTACACCTTC
>TRBJ2-7|TRBD2|.|TRBV7-8
CASSLRASGGVDEQYF
TGTGCCAGCAGCTTAAGGGCTAGCGGGGGGGTGGACGAGCAGTACTTC
>TRBJ2-2|TRBD1|.|TRBV5-1
CASSFTGANTGELFF
TGCGCCAGCAGCTTTACAGGGGCGAACACCGGGGAGCTGTTTTTT
>TRBJ2-3|.|few|TRBV20-1
CSRGGTDTQYF
TGCAGCAGGGGGGGCACAGATACGCAGTATTTT